These 27 T cell receptor beta chains share one sample of origin, sequenced in a study of vaccination effects on CD4 cells after COVID-19. Expansion of antigen-specific CD4+ T cells with viral peptide pools was carried out by the ViraFEST assay before sequencing. The culture ran for less than 12 days, and then CD4+ T cells were isolated. All participants had two doses of either the BNT162b2 or mRNA-1273 vaccine. No cognate antigen is known for these TCRs. The protocol was immunoSEQ multiplex PCR, while the TCRdb copy is restricted to in-frame clones and leaves out a portion. The repertoire holds 30,000 to 40,000 clones, approximately 64% seen once, with nearly 9% in the top ten. The input for sequencing was CD4+ T cells from PBMCs cultured with SARS-CoV-2 spike peptides, taken after COVID-19 vaccination. All receptors derive from a human donor who received a COVID-19 vaccine.

The chain carries TRBV6-4 and TRBJ2-7; no definite D call. CDR1 MRHNA and CDR2 SNTAGT come from the germline V gene. The CDR3 totals 16 residues. V was clipped by 0 bases and J by 4 bases, with 16 bases between them. This chain's CDR3 is CASSDSRRPPSYEQYF. Here the CDR3 DNA reads TGTGCCAGCAGTGACTCGAGGAGACCCCCCTCATACGAGCAGTACTTC.

The chain recombines TRBV21-1 with TRBJ2-4. TRBV21-1 is an annotated pseudogene. CDR3 size: 15 residues. The CDR3 coding sequence is TGTGCCAGCAGCCCCCCGCAATTAGCCAAAAACATTCAGTACTTC. As protein: CASSPPQLAKNIQYF.

V and J are TRBV25-1 and TRBJ2-2; 8 positions agree with TRBD1. The ends lost 5 bases at V and 6 bases at J; junction bases unmatched: 11. Looked up from germline, CDR1 is MGHDK and CDR2 is SYGVNS. The CDR3 has 16 residues. The CDR3 loop reads CASSPSDRGYSGELFF. The CDR3 DNA reads TGTGCCAGCAGTCCCTCCGACAGGGGATATTCCGGGGAGCTGTTTTTT.

The chain recombines TRBV4-1 with TRBJ1-2; D is unclear. The germline V and J ends were trimmed by 1 base and 0 bases, with 6 bases remaining between them. The CDR3 loop spans 14 amino acids. Germline CDR1 MGHRA, CDR2 YSYEKL. The CDR3 nucleotides are TGCGCCAGCAGCCAAGGTGGAGCTAACTATGGCTACACCTTC. Protein: CASSQGGANYGYTF.

The chain is built from TRBV20-1 and TRBJ2-3; D call uncertain. In germline, CDR1 is DFQATT, CDR2 SNEGSKA (reference sequence). CDR3 length: 18 amino acids. V lost 3 bases and J 2 bases, leaving 24 bases between the germline ends. The CDR3 loop is CSASPHELTPPHTDTQYF. The CDR3 nucleotides read TGCAGTGCTAGTCCCCACGAGCTCACCCCCCCCCACACAGATACGCAGTATTTT.

J is TRBJ1-6 and V is TRBV19; unclear D gene. The V gene's germline CDR1 is LNHDA and CDR2 SQIVND (reference sequence). With 1 base removed from V and 9 bases from J, the gap between germline ends came to 16 bases. The CDR3 contains 16 residues. The CDR3 bases are TGTGCCAGTAGTATAGTTCTGACTCCCGGATCTTCACCCCTCCACTTT. Its translation is CASSIVLTPGSSPLHF.

V usage is TRBV4-1 and J usage is TRBJ2-7, with D tentatively TRBD2 (5 bases). Trimming removed 4 bases at V and 2 bases at J, with 12 bases between. The CDR3 contains 14 residues. From germline, CDR1 is MGHRA and CDR2 YSYEKL. The CDR3 bases are TGCGCCAGCAGCCGGGAGTGGGGTCCCTACGAGCAGTACTTC. As protein: CASSREWGPYEQYF.

This clone was seen a few times. CDR3 amino acids: CASSEGGGANVLTF. Here the CDR3 DNA reads TGTGCCAGCAGCGAGGGGGGAGGGGCCAACGTCCTGACTTTC. V gene TRBV2 combines with J gene TRBJ2-6; D tentatively fits TRBD1 or TRBD2 (6 bases each). V lost 6 bases and J lost 4, with 10 bases in between. There are 14 residues in the CDR3. Germline lookup yields CDR1 SNHLY and CDR2 FYNNEI.

The chain has TRBV5-1 and TRBJ1-1; D is possibly TRBD1 (5 bases). Germline V gene sequence: CDR1 SGHRS, CDR2 YFSETQ. CDR3 length: 14 amino acids. V lost 3 bases and J lost 9, with 18 bases in between. CDR3 amino acids: CASSSGTAAYQAFF. The CDR3 DNA reads as TGCGCCAGCAGCTCCGGGACGGCGGCCTATCAAGCTTTCTTT.

This clone was found a few times. V gene TRBV7-9 combines with J gene TRBJ1-4; 8 bases map to TRBD1. This CDR3 is 17 amino acids long. Trimming cost V 1 base and J 8 bases; bases outside gene matches: 12. Germline CDR1 reads SEHNR; CDR2 reads FQNEAQ (reference sequence). This CDR3 is CASSLDLNPGTGEKLFF. In nucleotides, the CDR3 is TGTGCCAGCAGCTTAGACTTAAACCCCGGGACAGGAGAAAAACTGTTTTTT.

The CDR3, as DNA: TGTGCCAGCAGTTACTTAAGTGAAGCTTTCTTT. Translation: CASSYLSEAFF. The chain recombines TRBV6-2 or TRBV6-3 with TRBJ1-1, with D uncertain. Trimming pared 1 base from V and 7 bases from J, leaving 4 bases between. From germline, CDR1 is MNHEY and CDR2 SVGEGT. CDR3 length: 11 amino acids.

This clone is a singleton in its sample. CDR3 protein: CASSQPRTSGDDTQYF. The CDR3 bases are TGCGCCAGCAGCCAACCTAGGACTAGCGGGGATGATACGCAGTATTTT. This chain links TRBV4-1 with TRBJ2-3, with 12 bases matching TRBD2. The CDR3 consists of 16 residues. With 2 bases clipped from V and 6 bases from J, the junction kept 6 bases outside the gene matches. In germline, CDR1 is MGHRA, CDR2 YSYEKL.

This chain links TRBV6-5 with TRBJ1-3; D gene ambiguous. The germline V and J ends were trimmed by 6 bases and 1 base, with 13 bases remaining between them. The CDR3 loop spans 15 amino acids. Germline V gene data show CDR1 as MNHEY and CDR2 as SVGAGI. The CDR3 coding sequence is TGTGCCAGCAGAGGAAGCGGTACATCTGGAAACACCATATATTTT. Its protein is CASRGSGTSGNTIYF.

V gene TRBV6-5 combines with J gene TRBJ1-5; TRBD1 is a possible D gene (5 bases). Trimming took off 5 bases at V and 7 bases at J, with 15 bases between the two ends. The CDR3 extends over 14 amino acids. Germline-derived CDR1 and CDR2 are MNHEY and SVGAGI. Here the CDR3 reads CASSQRGFGQPQHF. CDR3 DNA: TGTGCCAGCAGTCAACGGGGCTTCGGACAGCCCCAGCATTTT.

Turning to this clone: Germline is not matched at one junction end, which may reflect a read error. Other nucleotide sequences from this sample produce the same CDR3. This chain connects TRBV18 to TRBJ1-6; 8 bases map to TRBD1. The germline V gene encodes CDR1 KGHSH and CDR2 LQKENI. The CDR3 sequence is 14 residues long. CDR3 sequence (DNA): TGTGCTAGCTCACCTCCCGGGACAGGATTACCCCTCCACTTT. Translated, it gives CASSPPGTGLPLHF.

The chain has TRBV24-1 and TRBJ2-3; D may be TRBD1 (5 bases). The CDR3 has 13 amino acids. Trimming left V 1 base short and J 5 bases short, with 6 bases between. Looked up from germline, CDR1 is KGHDR and CDR2 is SFDVKD. The CDR3 reads CATSDFRGDTQYF. For the CDR3, the DNA is TGTGCCACCAGTGATTTTAGGGGAGATACGCAGTATTTT.

The CDR3: CASKQGQGGFNEQFF. The CDR3 DNA reads TGTGCCAGCAAACAGGGGCAAGGTGGCTTCAATGAGCAGTTCTTC. V gene TRBV3-1 (or the pseudogene TRBV3-2) combines with J gene TRBJ2-1; 7 nucleotides align to TRBD1. With V trimmed by 7 bases and J by 6 bases, 12 bases remained unmatched. This CDR3 region has 15 residues. Germline assignment: CDR1 LGHDT and CDR2 YNNKEL (reference sequence).

This clone appeared once. This chain links TRBV19 with TRBJ1-2, with D uncertain. The length of the CDR3 is 13 residues. The germline V gene has CDR1 LNHDA and CDR2 SQIVND (reference sequence). V lost 7 bases, J lost 0 bases, and 9 bases lay in between. CDR3 sequence (DNA): TGTGCCAGTAACTACAGAGCTAACTATGGCTACACCTTC. Translated, it gives CASNYRANYGYTF.

The rearrangement joins TRBV30 to TRBJ1-2; D uncertain. The CDR3 contains 13 residues. The germline V gene has CDR1 GTSNPN and CDR2 SVGIG (reference sequence). V shed 0 bases and J shed 8 bases, with 13 bases lying between them. The CDR3 DNA follows: TGTGCCTGGAGTGTTCAGGCGGCAAGGGGCTACACCTTC. This gives the protein CAWSVQAARGYTF.

This chain joins TRBV12-3 or TRBV12-4 and TRBJ2-1; D gene ambiguous. The V and J ends lost 8 bases and 8 bases respectively, with 13 bases between them. The CDR3 is 12 residues long. In nucleotides, the CDR3 is TGTGCCAGCGCCCGTCTAGGCTATGAGCAGTTCTTC. It translates to CASARLGYEQFF.

The genes are TRBV19 and TRBJ1-3, with 7 bases fitting TRBD1. With V trimmed by 6 bases and J by 3 bases, 8 bases remained unmatched. This CDR3 spans 15 amino acids. CDR1 is LNHDA, CDR2 SQIVND, per germline (reference sequence). In DNA, the CDR3 is TGTGCCAGTAGGAAGACAGGGAACCTTGGAAACACCATATATTTT. Protein: CASRKTGNLGNTIYF.

The chain is built from TRBV3-1 (or the pseudogene TRBV3-2) and TRBJ1-2; D uncertain. Germline V gene data show CDR1 as LGHDT and CDR2 as YNNKEL (reference sequence). The V and J ends lost 2 bases and 0 bases respectively, with 7 bases between them. CDR3 length equals 14 residues. The CDR3 is CASSQTDANYGYTF. CDR3 DNA: TGTGCCAGCAGCCAAACGGATGCTAACTATGGCTACACCTTC.

The genes are TRBV6-5 and TRBJ2-7, with TRBD2 matching 7 bases. Germline CDR1 and CDR2: MNHEY and SVGAGI. The V gene end was trimmed by 6 bases and the J gene end by 2 bases; junction bases not matched to a gene: 10. The CDR3 consists of 15 residues. The chain's CDR3 is CASRDVWGGTYEQYF. DNA for the CDR3: TGTGCCAGCAGAGACGTTTGGGGGGGAACCTACGAGCAGTACTTC.

The chain carries TRBV4-2 and TRBJ1-4, with D uncertain. Trimming left V 0 bases short and J 5 bases short, with 16 bases between. The CDR3 length is 17 residues. Germline V gives CDR1 LGHNA, CDR2 YNFKEQ. The CDR3 is CASSQDSYVVLNEKLFF. CDR3 bases: TGTGCCAGCAGCCAAGACTCCTACGTCGTACTAAATGAAAAACTGTTTTTT.

The rearrangement joins TRBV10-3 to TRBJ1-6; D gene uncertain. The CDR3 totals 15 residues. Per the germline V gene, CDR1 is ENHRY and CDR2 is SYGVKD. Trimming took off 2 bases at V and 5 bases at J, with 10 bases between the two ends. In nucleotides, the CDR3 is TGTGCCATCAGTGAGCGGGAGGTCAATAATTCACCCCTCCACTTT. Translated: CAISEREVNNSPLHF.

The V call is TRBV6-2 or TRBV6-3, the J call TRBJ2-7; tentative D call: TRBD1 (6 bases). This CDR3 region has 16 residues. Trimming left V 6 bases short and J 1 base short, with 19 bases between. Germline V gives CDR1 MNHEY, CDR2 SVGEGT. CDR3 region: CASSQTPGHGSYEQYF. The CDR3 DNA is TGTGCCAGCAGCCAAACGCCGGGACACGGATCCTACGAGCAGTACTTC.

The genes are TRBV19 and TRBJ2-1; the match to TRBD2 covers 10 bases. The CDR3 has 15 amino acids. Trimming at V came to 3 bases and at J to 5 bases, leaving 4 bases not matched to a gene. Germline V gives CDR1 LNHDA, CDR2 SQIVND (reference sequence). CDR3 in amino acids: CASSIFSGGNNEQFF. The DNA of the CDR3 is TGTGCCAGTAGTATTTTTAGCGGGGGGAACAATGAGCAGTTCTTC. Together with reference TRBV19 and TRBJ2-1, the CDR3 gives the full variable domain: DGGITQSPKYLFRKEGQNVTLSCEQNLNHDAMYWYRQDPGQGLRLIYYSQIVNDFQKGDIAEGYSVSREKKESFPLTVTSAQKNPTAFYLCASSIFSGGNNEQFFGPGTRLTVL.